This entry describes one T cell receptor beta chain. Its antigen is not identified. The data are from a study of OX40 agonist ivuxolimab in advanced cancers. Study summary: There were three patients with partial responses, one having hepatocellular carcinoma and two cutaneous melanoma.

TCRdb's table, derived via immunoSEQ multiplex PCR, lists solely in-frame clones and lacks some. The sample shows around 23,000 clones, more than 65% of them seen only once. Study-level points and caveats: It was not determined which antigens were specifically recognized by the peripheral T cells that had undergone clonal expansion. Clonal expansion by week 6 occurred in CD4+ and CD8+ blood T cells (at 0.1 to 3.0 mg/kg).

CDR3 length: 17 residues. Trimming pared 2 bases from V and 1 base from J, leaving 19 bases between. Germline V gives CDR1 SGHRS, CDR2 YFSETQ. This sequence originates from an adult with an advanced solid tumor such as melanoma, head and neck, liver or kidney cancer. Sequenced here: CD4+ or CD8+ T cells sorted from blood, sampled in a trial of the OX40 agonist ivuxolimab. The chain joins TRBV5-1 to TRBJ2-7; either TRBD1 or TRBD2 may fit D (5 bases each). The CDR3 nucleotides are TGCGCCAGCAGCTTTGCCGCATTGGGACCAATTTCCTACGAGCAGTACTTC. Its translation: CASSFAALGPISYEQYF.